One sample yielded the 9 T cell receptor beta chains listed below, sequenced in a study of T-cell reconstitution after alpha-beta-depleted transplantation in children. During its preparation, the TCRbeta library received unique molecular identifiers. TCRdb re-called the PCR reads through MiXCR, storing one row per CDR3 protein. The sample yields around 420,000 distinct CDR3 sequences, 15% to 20% seen once. The specimen comprised PBMCs, mostly from graft donor cells, sampled 360 days after TCRalphabeta/CD19-depleted stem cell transplant. Every receptor here comes from a boy under two years old who had a stem cell transplant for Wiskott-Aldrich syndrome, so the T cells may come from the graft donor.

This clonotype came up a few times. V gene TRBV27 combines with J gene TRBJ1-1; D uncertain. There are 17 residues in the CDR3. Trimming left V 5 bases short and J 0 bases short, with 19 bases between. The germline V gene has CDR1 MNHEY and CDR2 SMNVEV (reference sequence). The CDR3 region is CASSPRLLITMNTEAFF. CDR3 coding DNA: TGTGCCAGCAGTCCCAGGCTACTGATCACTATGAACACTGAAGCTTTCTTT.

The chain joins TRBV7-2 to TRBJ2-2, with 10 nucleotides matching TRBD2. Trimming removed 5 bases from V and 7 bases from J; junction bases left unmatched: 13. The germline V gene has CDR1 SGHTA and CDR2 FQGNSA. The CDR3 runs to 17 residues. In DNA, the CDR3 is TGTGCCAGCAGCGTATCTAGCGGGAGTTTGTCTGACGGGGAGCTGTTTTTT. This sequence encodes CASSVSSGSLSDGELFF.

This chain links TRBV5-1 with TRBJ2-3; the match to TRBD2 covers 8 bases. The CDR3 length is 17 residues. Germline assignment: CDR1 SGHRS and CDR2 YFSETQ. Trimming at V came to 4 bases and at J to 2 bases, leaving 12 bases not matched to a gene. The CDR3 sequence is CASSPGGGPYLTDTQYF. CDR3 in DNA: TGCGCCAGCAGCCCCGGGGGGGGACCCTACCTCACAGATACGCAGTATTTT.

Only a few counts were recorded for this clonotype. The V call is TRBV7-9, the J call TRBJ1-1; no reliable D call. Germline V gene data show CDR1 as SEHNR and CDR2 as FQNEAQ (reference sequence). V was trimmed by 0 bases and J by 3 bases, leaving 11 bases between them. The CDR3 has 15 residues. CDR3 residues: CASSLAIKNDTEAFF. The CDR3 coding sequence is TGTGCCAGCAGCTTAGCTATTAAGAATGACACTGAAGCTTTCTTT.

This clonotype has only a few counts. The chain has TRBV30 and TRBJ2-7, with D tentatively TRBD2 (5 bases). The CDR3 is 13 amino acids. V was shortened by 3 bases and J by 1 base, with 10 bases between the two germline ends. Per the germline V gene, CDR1 is GTSNPN and CDR2 is SVGIG (reference sequence). The CDR3 nucleotides are TGTGCCTGGAGCCCTGGACTGTCCTACGAGCAGTACTTC. It specifies CAWSPGLSYEQYF.

In this sample, this clonotype turned up a few times. The chain carries TRBV5-1 and TRBJ2-5; tentative D call: TRBD1 (6 bases). This CDR3 has 14 amino acids. V was pared by 4 bases and J by 5 bases, with 15 bases between. From germline, CDR1 is SGHRS and CDR2 YFSETQ. CDR3 sequence reads: CASSTDRSGETQYF. CDR3 DNA: TGCGCCAGCAGCACAGACAGGTCGGGGGAGACCCAGTACTTC.

This clonotype was counted a single time. Given the absence of the conserved phenylalanine or tryptophan at the CDR3 end, a read error is likely. The V call is TRBV6-5, the J call TRBJ2-5; D remains unclear. This CDR3 spans 13 amino acids. The germline CDR1 and CDR2 sequences are MNHEY and SVGAGI. Trimming removed 2 bases at V and 2 bases at J, with 6 bases between. CDR3 in amino acids: CASSYTVQETQYY. CDR3 DNA: TGTGCCAGCAGTTACACGGTTCAAGAGACCCAGTACTAC.

This clonotype was detected many times. V and J are TRBV7-9 and TRBJ2-2; D not resolved. The length of the CDR3 is 12 residues. V lost 3 bases to trimming and J lost 6 bases, with 5 bases between them. Germline V lookup: CDR1 SEHNR, CDR2 FQNEAQ (reference sequence). The CDR3 DNA sequence: TGTGCCAGCAGCTTGTTATCCGGGGAGCTGTTTTTT. Protein: CASSLLSGELFF. Full variable domain (rest looked up from reference TRBV7-9 and TRBJ2-2): DTGVSQNPRHKITKRGQNVTFRCDPISEHNRLYWYRQTLGQGPEFLTYFQNEAQLEKSRLLSDRFSAERPKGSFSTLEIQRTEQGDSAMYLCASSLLSGELFFGEGSRLTVL.

This clonotype was seen a handful of times. This sequence joins TRBV7-2 and TRBJ2-3; a weak D match, TRBD2 (6 bases). Trimming took 6 bases from V and 6 from J, leaving 22 bases between them. This CDR3 comprises 16 residues. Germline CDR1 is SGHTA and CDR2 is FQGNSA. CDR3 loop: CASRMTRDTRVDTQYF. The CDR3 DNA reads as TGTGCCAGCAGGATGACTAGGGATACAAGGGTGGATACGCAGTATTTT.